What follows are 13 T cell receptor beta chains derived from one specimen sequenced in a study of T cells in Graves' hyperthyroidism and ophthalmopathy. RNA transcripts gave rise to amplified TCR beta CDR3 regions. With the HTBI primer set, the TCR CDR3 went through a first round of RT-PCR. Each CDR3 protein gets one entry after TCRdb re-called the multiplex PCR reads with MiXCR. Of a few hundred thousand distinct CDR3 sequences in the sample, under 15% were seen once. The specimen was blood. The source of these receptors is a woman in her twenties or thirties with Graves' hyperthyroidism.

The V and J genes are TRBV29-1 and TRBJ1-1; D is ambiguous. Germline CDR1 and CDR2: SQVTM and ANQGSEA. V was clipped by 2 bases and J by 3 bases, with 13 bases between them. This CDR3 has 14 amino acids. CDR3 coding DNA: TGCAGCGTTGAATTCGGTAGCGCGGACACTGAAGCTTTCTTT. Its protein product is CSVEFGSADTEAFF. Combining the CDR3 with reference TRBV29-1 and TRBJ1-1 gives the whole variable domain SAVISQKPSRDICQRGTSLTIQCQVDSQVTMMFWYRQQPGQSLTLIATANQGSEATYESGFVIDKFPISRPNLTFSTLTVSNMSPEDSSIYLCSVEFGSADTEAFFGQGTRLTVV.

The chain links TRBV19 to TRBJ2-1; D is ambiguous. CDR1 and CDR2 (germline): LNHDA, SQIVND (reference sequence). Trimming stripped 3 bases from V and 4 bases from J, with 10 bases between. This CDR3 is built from 14 residues. CDR3: CASSIRTLYNEQFF. CDR3 nucleotides: TGTGCCAGTAGTATCCGGACGCTATACAATGAGCAGTTCTTC.

This clonotype was picked up many times. V usage is TRBV10-3 and J usage is TRBJ2-1; 9 nucleotides agree with TRBD1. CDR1 and CDR2 from the germline V gene are ENHRY and SYGVKD. The J segment lost 8 bases and the V segment lost 6 bases, leaving 14 bases of the junction unmatched. This CDR3 spans 16 amino acids. Here the CDR3 DNA reads TGTGCCATCAGCGCCCACCTTGGGACAGGGTCTGATGAGCAGTTCTTC. Its protein product is CAISAHLGTGSDEQFF.

At least ten counts were recorded for this clonotype. This chain joins TRBV2 and TRBJ2-5; 10 bases align to TRBD2. The CDR3 covers 16 residues. The V gene's germline CDR1 is SNHLY and CDR2 FYNNEI. V shed 8 bases and J 4 bases; nucleotides not matched to a gene: 13. CDR3 in amino acids: CASALEHRTSGETQYF. DNA of the CDR3: TGTGCCAGCGCCCTTGAGCATCGGACTAGCGGAGAGACCCAGTACTTC.

The sample holds many counts of this clonotype. The genes are TRBV7-9 and TRBJ2-1; TRBD2 matches at 9 bases. Trimming cost V 3 bases and J 5 bases; bases outside gene matches: 5. Germline loops: CDR1 SEHNR, CDR2 FQNEAQ (reference sequence). CDR3 size: 15 residues. DNA for the CDR3: TGTGCCAGCAGCTTTAGCGGGAGAGTCGACAATGAGCAGTTCTTC. Amino acid sequence: CASSFSGRVDNEQFF.

This clonotype was observed many times. This chain joins TRBV20-1 and TRBJ2-1; D is ambiguous. The V end lost 3 bases, the J end lost 0 bases, and 6 bases lay between the germline ends. The CDR3 extends over 13 amino acids. Germline CDR1 is DFQATT and CDR2 is SNEGSKA (reference sequence). The DNA for the CDR3 is TGCAGTGCTAGCACCGACTCCTACAATGAGCAGTTCTTC. This sequence encodes CSASTDSYNEQFF.

This clonotype was seen repeatedly, ten times or more. J is TRBJ2-7 and V is TRBV12-3 or TRBV12-4; D remains ambiguous. This CDR3 comprises 12 residues. V was pared by 5 bases and J by 6 bases, with 11 bases between. In DNA form, the CDR3 reads TGTGCCAGCAGTCCCGGGCTGCCCGAGCAGTACTTC. It specifies CASSPGLPEQYF.

The chain links TRBV10-2 to TRBJ2-5; no clear D gene. Trimming pared 4 bases from V and 3 bases from J, leaving 9 bases between. The germline V gene encodes CDR1 WSHSY and CDR2 SAAADI. The CDR3 has 13 residues. The CDR3 sequence: CASSVRLKETQYF. The CDR3 DNA is TGCGCCAGCAGTGTGCGGCTAAAAGAGACCCAGTACTTC.

In its sample, this clonotype was seen many times. This chain joins TRBV12-3 or TRBV12-4 and TRBJ1-4; D call uncertain. The length of the CDR3 is 14 residues. V was pared by 1 base and J by 1 base, with 4 bases between. CDR3 sequence (DNA): TGTGCCAGCAGTTTAGATCGAACTAATGAAAAACTGTTTTTT. Translating it yields CASSLDRTNEKLFF.

This sequence joins TRBV24-1 and TRBJ2-5; no firm D call. Deletions cut 4 bases from V and 2 bases from J, with 10 bases between. CDR1 is KGHDR, CDR2 SFDVKD, per germline. The CDR3 contains 14 residues. CDR3 nucleotides: TGTGCCACCAGTGACTGGACGACTCAAGAGACCCAGTACTTC. Protein sequence: CATSDWTTQETQYF.

This clonotype turned up a few times. This chain links TRBV5-1 with TRBJ2-4; 13 bases match TRBD2. Germline V lookup: CDR1 SGHRS, CDR2 YFSETQ. The CDR3 has 17 amino acids. Unmatched junction bases numbered 10, after V lost 2 bases and J lost 8 bases. CDR3: CASSFGTSGIGRDIQYF. The CDR3, as DNA: TGCGCCAGCAGCTTCGGGACTAGCGGGATTGGGAGGGACATTCAGTACTTC.

This clonotype was detected ten times or more. The rearrangement links TRBV28 to TRBJ2-2; D is undetermined. The CDR3 is made up of 12 amino acids. V was shortened by 5 bases and J by 8 bases, with 9 bases between the two germline ends. Germline-derived CDR1 and CDR2 are MDHEN and SYDVKM. The CDR3 DNA reads TGTGCCAGCAGTCCCGATCTAGGGGAGCTGTTTTTT. This codes for CASSPDLGELFF.

Worth noting for this clonotype: A much more abundant neighbour one base away suggests this may be a read error. The rearrangement uses TRBV2 and TRBJ2-5; 7 bases map to TRBD2. Trimming took 4 bases from V and 9 from J; bases not matched to a gene: 14. Germline CDR1 reads SNHLY; CDR2 reads FYNNEI. The CDR3 has 15 residues. For the CDR3, the DNA is TGTGCCAGCAGTGCCGTAGGGGTCCCCCGGGAGGCCCAGTACTTC. Its protein is CASSAVGVPREAQYF.